One and the same sample provided the 13 T cell receptor beta chains below, sequenced in a study of blood T cell repertoires in COVID-19. The repertoire was sequenced with immunoSEQ multiplex PCR; TCRdb's copy has only in-frame clones and lacks some. The sample shows some 260,000 clones, about nine tenths of them seen only once. Sequenced sample: PBMCs or T cells enriched from blood (not recorded which). These receptors all come from a woman in her 30s with acute COVID-19.

Only one count was recorded for this clone. The J gene is TRBJ2-7, the V gene TRBV2; 8 bases agree with TRBD1. The CDR3 is 13 amino acids. With 4 bases clipped from V and 3 bases from J, the junction kept 2 bases outside the gene matches. Per germline, CDR1 SNHLY and CDR2 FYNNEI. CDR3 protein: CASSGTGNYEQYF. In DNA, the CDR3 is TGTGCCAGCAGTGGGACAGGGAACTACGAGCAGTACTTC.

The V and J genes are TRBV19 and TRBJ2-7; a weak D match, TRBD2 (7 bases). This CDR3 is 14 amino acids long. V was trimmed by 3 bases and J by 3 bases, leaving 12 bases between them. Per germline, CDR1 LNHDA and CDR2 SQIVND (reference sequence). The CDR3, as DNA: TGTGCCAGTAGTATTAGGAGGGGGGGCTACGAGCAGTACTTC. The encoded protein is CASSIRRGGYEQYF.

This clone appeared once. This chain links TRBV28 with TRBJ1-5, with 9 bases fitting TRBD1. From germline, CDR1 is MDHEN and CDR2 SYDVKM. The J segment lost 6 bases and the V segment lost 5 bases, leaving 8 bases of the junction unmatched. The CDR3 sequence is 15 residues long. The CDR3 region is CASSPGTGLSQPQHF. CDR3 in DNA: TGTGCCAGCAGTCCCGGGACAGGGCTCAGTCAGCCCCAGCATTTT.

This chain joins TRBV5-8 and TRBJ2-5; 7 nucleotides line up with TRBD2. CDR3 length: 17 amino acids. Germline V gives CDR1 SGHTS, CDR2 YDEGEE. V gave up 2 bases and J gave up 3 bases; unmatched junction bases: 13. CDR3 coding DNA: TGTGCCAGCAGCTTCCCGTCCGGGCAGGGAGGGGAAGAGACCCAGTACTTC. It yields the protein CASSFPSGQGGEETQYF.

The DNA for the CDR3 is TGTGCCAGCAGTTTAGCGGACACAGATACGCAGTATTTT. Its protein product is CASSLADTDTQYF. This chain joins TRBV9 and TRBJ2-3; tentatively, D is TRBD2 (6 bases). V lost 5 bases and J lost 2, with 9 bases in between. Germline-derived CDR1 and CDR2 are SGDLS and YYNGEE. The CDR3 spans 13 residues.

J is TRBJ2-5 and V is TRBV28; D gene ambiguous. Germline CDR1 and CDR2: MDHEN and SYDVKM. The CDR3 is 13 residues long. With 5 bases removed from V and 1 base from J, the gap between germline ends came to 8 bases. In nucleotides, the CDR3 is TGTGCCAGCAGTGTTGGAGTCCAAGAGACCCAGTACTTC. Protein product: CASSVGVQETQYF.

The V gene is TRBV9, the J gene TRBJ1-1, with D perhaps TRBD1 (6 bases). The CDR3 has 13 residues. Trimming took 4 bases from V and 1 from J, leaving 8 bases between them. Germline CDR1 reads SGDLS; CDR2 reads YYNGEE. The CDR3 region has the DNA TGTGCCAGCAGCTTACAGGGGAACACTGAAGCTTTCTTT. This translates into CASSLQGNTEAFF.

The J gene is TRBJ1-1, the V gene TRBV5-6; possibly TRBD1 for D (5 bases). This CDR3 is 14 amino acids long. Trimming cost V 4 bases and J 0 bases, with 10 bases left between them. Germline V gene lookup returns CDR1 SGHDT and CDR2 YYEEEE. The CDR3 region has the DNA TGTGCCAGCAGCCCGACAGCGATGAACACTGAAGCTTTCTTT. Amino acids: CASSPTAMNTEAFF.

CDR3 sequence reads: CASSRDRAGTEAFF. The CDR3 bases are TGCGCCAGCAGCCGCGACAGGGCGGGCACTGAAGCTTTCTTT. This chain connects TRBV5-1 to TRBJ1-1; the match to TRBD1 covers 7 bases. With V trimmed by 4 bases and J by 4 bases, 7 bases remained unmatched. Germline assignment: CDR1 SGHRS and CDR2 YFSETQ. The CDR3 extends over 14 amino acids.

The rearrangement joins TRBV27 to TRBJ2-7; 7 positions match TRBD1. The CDR3 has 14 residues. Germline loops: CDR1 MNHEY, CDR2 SMNVEV (reference sequence). V dropped 8 bases and J dropped 5; count of bases not matched to a gene: 12. In DNA form, the CDR3 reads TGTGCCAGCGCCGAGGGGGCTGGGGGTAACGAGCAGTACTTC. Its translation is CASAEGAGGNEQYF.

This clone was seen a single time. This chain uses TRBV27 with TRBJ2-1; the D gene is possibly TRBD2 (6 bases). The V end lost 6 bases, the J end lost 0 bases, and 12 bases lay between the germline ends. This CDR3 comprises 15 residues. The germline V gene encodes CDR1 MNHEY and CDR2 SMNVEV (reference sequence). CDR3 loop: CASSLGRNSYNEQFF. Here the CDR3 DNA reads TGTGCCAGCAGCCTAGGGAGGAACTCCTACAATGAGCAGTTCTTC.

This chain connects TRBV7-9 to TRBJ2-7; maybe TRBD2 (5 bases). Germline loops: CDR1 SEHNR, CDR2 FQNEAQ (reference sequence). V lost 7 bases and J lost 5, with 18 bases in between. The CDR3 sequence is 14 residues long. The CDR3 region is CASTTTAGIHEQYF. CDR3 coding DNA: TGTGCCAGCACCACCACCGCGGGCATCCACGAGCAGTACTTC.

J is TRBJ2-5 and V is TRBV7-2, with 10 bases matching TRBD1. With 5 bases clipped from V and 2 bases from J, the junction kept 2 bases outside the gene matches. Looked up from germline, CDR1 is SGHTA and CDR2 is FQGNSA. The CDR3 length is 14 residues. The CDR3 loop is CASSPGQGQETQYF. The CDR3 DNA follows: TGTGCCAGCAGCCCGGGACAGGGGCAAGAGACCCAGTACTTC.